This TCR beta chain was documented in a study of graft-versus-host responses after intestinal transplantation (dated by TCRdb to about 2021). Background for the entire study: Multivisceral, liver-intestinal, or isolated intestinal transplants were received by the recipients. Anti-thymocyte globulin induction was given to all recipients, followed by maintenance tacrolimus and steroids for approximately three years. To identify alloreactive clones, pre-transplant mixed lymphocyte reaction products were sequenced and then compared with unstimulated pre-transplant donor and recipient T cells. A peak of at least 4% donor T cells among recipient peripheral blood mononuclear cells was the definition used for donor T cell macrochimerism. Of the 20 to 25 intestinal transplant recipients enrolled in the cohort, one of whom was a retransplant, a few patients without pretransplant specimens were excluded. Bulk TCR-beta CDR3 sequencing was used to track graft-versus-host and host-versus-graft alloreactive T cell clones in the graft, circulation and bone marrow after intestinal transplantation. Samples from a few later patients were sequenced in-house on an Illumina MiSeq with MiXCR processing rather than by the commercial service. The investigation overall reported the following: GvH clones were found in recipient bone marrow, and some of the GvH clones appeared earlier in ileal mucosa or blood, which is consistent with an intestinal mucosal origin. Early after transplant, peak levels of circulating GvH clones were associated with declines in HvG clones. In patients with donor T cell macrochimerism, the allografts had high GvH to HvG T cell clonal ratios. The relatively low number and heterogeneity of intestinal transplant patients limited the conclusions.

The germline V gene specifies LGHNT as CDR1 and FRNRAP as CDR2. Including cysteine and phenylalanine, the CDR3 has 16 amino acids. Just CDR3 DNA is preserved here, 48 bases in frame from base 1. The germline ends are 14 bases apart after V is trimmed by 5 bases and J by 1 base. The sample's time point label is to be understood as: cells obtained before transplantation from donor or recipient. CD3+CD4+ and CD3+CD8+ populations were FACS-sorted from unstimulated pre-transplant donor and recipient cells taken from spleen or lymph nodes. This clone appeared once. Its antigen remains undetermined. No much larger clone exists at a distance of one base, and base qualities are not known. Libraries were built with the immunoSEQ multiplex PCR assay. For most patients, genomic DNA was isolated using the Qiagen DNeasy Blood and Tissue Kit and was shipped frozen to Adaptive Biotechnologies for TCR sequencing. For most patients, genomic DNA was subjected to high-throughput TCR-beta CDR3 sequencing by Adaptive Biotechnologies. Per the original workflow: Adaptive's ImmunoSEQ software was the source of the TCR sequencing data for 15 to 20 patients, while a few other patients were processed with MiXCR and VDJtools. To correct CD4 versus CD8 sorting errors, any sequence found in both subsets at a frequency ratio below 5:1 was removed. CDR3 nucleotide sequences shared between donor and recipient were removed because the origin of such sequences could not be assigned. To count as alloreactive, a clone needed at least 2-fold expansion over unstimulated cells and a minimum CFSE-low frequency of 0.002% (template counts) or 0.001% (read counts). Mappable clones were those detected in sequenced pre-transplant spleen, lymph node, or MLR CFSE-low populations of the donor or recipient. Cumulative frequency of alloreactive clones was calculated as a percentage of all sequences weighted by copy number. The clones in this table, taken by TCRdb from immuneACCESS, are in-frame only. Not every clone is retained; where verified, under half of the shortfall comes from an unresolved V gene, and the cause of the rest is unknown. V and J calls and clone size are those listed in that table; D and trimming were worked out from the DNA. The sample yields 100,000 or so clones; 92% were counted once. Around 0.17% of the sample comes from the top ten.

The source material was unstimulated CD4+ T cells sorted from spleen or lymph node cells, sampled before intestinal transplant. The receptor comes from a human donor who received an intestinal transplant. The sequence links TRBV12-5 to TRBJ1-4, with the D gene not clear enough to name. The CDR3 corresponds to CASGPGRSGTNEKLFF. The nucleotide sequence reads as follows: TGTGCTAGTGGTCCTGGCCGATCGGGAACTAATGAAAAACTGTTTTTT.